The clone carrying this T cell receptor beta chain was recorded only once. The data were produced by immunoSEQ multiplex PCR, yet TCRdb's version contains in-frame clones alone and is incomplete. The repertoire holds approximately 61,000 clones, with roughly nine tenths as singletons. The sample comes from a study of OX40 agonist ivuxolimab in advanced cancers. V was clipped by 3 bases and J by 3 bases, with 12 bases between them. The CDR3 totals 15 residues. Germline lookup yields CDR1 LNHDA and CDR2 SQIVND (reference sequence). The rearrangement joins TRBV19 to TRBJ2-1; D may correspond to TRBD1 or TRBD2 (5 bases each). The material was CD4+ or CD8+ T cells sorted from blood, obtained in a trial of the OX40 agonist ivuxolimab. This clonotype originated in an adult with an advanced solid tumor such as melanoma, head and neck, liver or kidney cancer. This chain's CDR3 is CASSIWGPIYNEQFF. Written as DNA, the CDR3 is TGTGCCAGTAGTATTTGGGGACCTATCTACAATGAGCAGTTCTTC.